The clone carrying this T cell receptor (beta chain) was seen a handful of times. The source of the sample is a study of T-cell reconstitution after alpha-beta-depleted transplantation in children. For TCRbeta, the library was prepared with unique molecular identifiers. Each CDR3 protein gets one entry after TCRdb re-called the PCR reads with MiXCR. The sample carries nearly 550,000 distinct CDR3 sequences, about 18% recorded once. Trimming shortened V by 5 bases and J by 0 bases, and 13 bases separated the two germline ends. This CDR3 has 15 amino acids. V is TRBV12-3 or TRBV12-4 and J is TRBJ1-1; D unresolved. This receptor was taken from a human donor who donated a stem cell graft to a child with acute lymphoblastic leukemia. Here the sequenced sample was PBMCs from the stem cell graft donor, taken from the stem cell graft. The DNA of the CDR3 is TGTGCCAGCAGTGCTGGTAGAAACATGAACACTGAAGCTTTCTTT. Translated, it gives CASSAGRNMNTEAFF.